Each of the 5 T cell receptor beta chains below was sequenced from the same sample in a study of blood T cell repertoires in COVID-19. Produced via immunoSEQ multiplex PCR; TCRdb's table is partial and in-frame only. The sample holds over 45,000 clones, 65% to 85% seen once. Sample: peripheral blood. The source of these receptors is a human donor with active or convalescent COVID-19. The donor label of this sample is uncertain.

The rearrangement uses TRBV24-1 and TRBJ2-2, with 10 bases that match TRBD2. Trimming removed 7 bases from V and 5 bases from J; junction bases left unmatched: 3. Looked up from germline, CDR1 is KGHDR and CDR2 is SFDVKD. This CDR3 comprises 14 residues. CDR3 coding DNA: TGTGCCACCAGCCTAGCGGGAGTTACCGGGGAGCTGTTTTTT. This encodes CATSLAGVTGELFF.

This clone is a singleton in its sample. The chain carries TRBV27 and TRBJ1-6, with TRBD1 matching over 7 bases. V lost 6 bases and J lost 8; bases outside the gene matches: 10. Germline assignment: CDR1 MNHEY and CDR2 SMNVEV (reference sequence). CDR3 length: 15 residues. The DNA of the CDR3 is TGTGCCAGCAGGCCTTGGGGGACAGTGGATTCACCCCTCCACTTT. Translating gives CASRPWGTVDSPLHF.

The chain combines TRBV10-3 with TRBJ2-4, with a possible D match to TRBD1 (5 bases). Deletions cut 1 base from V and 2 bases from J, with 12 bases between. The CDR3 loop spans 16 amino acids. Germline CDR1 reads ENHRY; CDR2 reads SYGVKD. The CDR3 spells CAISEFPQGSKNIQYF. The CDR3 bases are TGTGCCATCAGTGAGTTTCCGCAGGGCTCCAAAAACATTCAGTACTTC.

The chain is built from TRBV18 and TRBJ2-1, with TRBD2 matching 8 bases. Germline CDR1 KGHSH, CDR2 LQKENI. The V gene end was trimmed by 2 bases and the J gene end by 0 bases; junction bases not matched to a gene: 3. The CDR3 length is 16 residues. Here the CDR3 reads CASSPGGTSSYNEQFF. CDR3 DNA: TGTGCCAGCTCACCAGGAGGGACTAGCTCCTACAATGAGCAGTTCTTC.

This chain connects TRBV20-1 to TRBJ1-4, with a possible D match to TRBD1 (5 bases). There are 16 residues in the CDR3. CDR1 is DFQATT, CDR2 SNEGSKA, per germline (reference sequence). Trimming removed 3 bases from V and 0 bases from J, with 14 bases in between. CDR3 loop: CSASATGTATNEKLFF. The CDR3 DNA sequence: TGCAGTGCTAGTGCTACAGGAACTGCAACTAATGAAAAACTGTTTTTT.